One sample yielded the 16 T cell receptor beta chains listed below, sequenced in a study of blood T cell repertoires in COVID-19. The data were produced by immunoSEQ multiplex PCR, yet TCRdb's version contains in-frame clones alone and is incomplete. The table includes approximately 100,000 clones, approximately 89% detected once. Sequencing was done on a sample of peripheral blood. These receptors were collected from a woman aged 25-40 years with acute or convalescent COVID-19.

This clone showed up many times. This chain links TRBV10-3 with TRBJ1-4; D is perhaps TRBD1 (6 bases). The CDR3 loop spans 13 amino acids. Germline-derived CDR1 and CDR2 are ENHRY and SYGVKD. The germline V and J ends were trimmed by 8 bases and 0 bases, with 7 bases remaining between them. DNA for the CDR3: TGTGCCATCTCAGGGGCAACTAATGAAAAACTGTTTTTT. Translating gives CAISGATNEKLFF.

The chain is built from TRBV27 and TRBJ1-1, with D perhaps TRBD1 (5 bases). Per the germline V gene, CDR1 is MNHEY and CDR2 is SMNVEV (reference sequence). CDR3 size: 16 residues. V gave up 3 bases and J gave up 1 base, with 15 bases separating them. As DNA, the CDR3 is TGTGCCAGCAGTTTTAGTTGGGGGGTGCGGAACACTGAAGCTTTCTTT. It specifies CASSFSWGVRNTEAFF.

CDR3 protein: CARSPPLGAEQYF. CDR3 DNA: TGTGCCAGAAGCCCCCCGTTAGGAGCCGAGCAGTACTTC. The chain links TRBV5-3 to TRBJ2-7; D gene uncertain. TRBV5-3 is assigned to the ORF class and has an uncertain function. The CDR3 spans 13 residues. V lost 4 bases and J lost 6, with 14 bases in between.

The rearrangement uses TRBV3-1 (or the pseudogene TRBV3-2) and TRBJ1-4; 9 bases agree with TRBD1. Germline values: CDR1 LGHDT, CDR2 YNNKEL (reference sequence). Losses at the gene ends were 3 bases for V and 10 bases for J; bases not matched to a gene: 12. This CDR3 is 16 amino acids long. In nucleotides, the CDR3 is TGTGCCAGCAGCCAGCCAACCGGGACAGGGAACGGAAAACTGTTTTTT. Amino acid sequence: CASSQPTGTGNGKLFF.

This rearrangement joins TRBV19 to TRBJ1-1; TRBD1 agrees at 9 bases. Trimming at V came to 3 bases and at J to 9 bases, leaving 20 bases not matched to a gene. Germline CDR1 is LNHDA and CDR2 is SQIVND (reference sequence). The CDR3 is made up of 18 amino acids. CDR3 bases: TGTGCCAGTAGTATCCACCTGGACAGGGGAATTGCAATGGGGCAAGCTTTCTTT. It encodes CASSIHLDRGIAMGQAFF.

V gene TRBV9 combines with J gene TRBJ2-3; a possible D gene is TRBD2 (6 bases). The length of the CDR3 is 14 residues. Germline V gene lookup returns CDR1 SGDLS and CDR2 YYNGEE. V lost 3 bases, J lost 4 bases, and 12 bases lay in between. The DNA for the CDR3 is TGTGCCAGCAGCGGGGAAACGGGGGCAGATACGCAGTATTTT. Translation gives CASSGETGADTQYF.

CDR3 in DNA: TGTGCCAGCAGCTTAGTAGGGGTCGGCATTGATACGCAGTATTTT. Protein: CASSLVGVGIDTQYF. The J gene is TRBJ2-3, the V gene TRBV7-9; D is perhaps TRBD1 (5 bases). This CDR3 contains 15 residues. In germline, CDR1 is SEHNR, CDR2 FQNEAQ (reference sequence). V lost 1 base, J lost 6 bases, and 14 bases lay in between.

The rearrangement joins TRBV13 to TRBJ1-1; tentatively, D is TRBD1 (5 bases). There are 15 residues in the CDR3. V was clipped by 3 bases and J by 3 bases, with 14 bases between them. Germline CDR1 PRHDT, CDR2 FYEKMQ (reference sequence). The DNA for the CDR3 is TGTGCCAGCAGCTTCTGGGCGCGGGGCGACACTGAAGCTTTCTTT. This encodes CASSFWARGDTEAFF.

V usage is TRBV25-1 and J usage is TRBJ1-5; the D is unclear. CDR3 length: 14 residues. V shed 8 bases and J shed 7 bases, with 18 bases lying between them. CDR1 and CDR2 (germline): MGHDK, SYGVNS. CDR3 coding DNA: TGTGCCAGCGTCCCCTGCAGTAAAGTCCAGCCCCAGCATTTT. Residues: CASVPCSKVQPQHF. Full variable domain (rest looked up from reference TRBV25-1 and TRBJ1-5): EADIYQTPRYLVIGTGKKITLECSQTMGHDKMYWYQQDPGMELHLIHYSYGVNSTEKGDLSSESTVSRIRTEHFPLTLESARPSHTSQYLCASVPCSKVQPQHFGDGTRLSIL.

The rearrangement uses TRBV11-1 and TRBJ2-7; the match to TRBD1 covers 10 bases. The CDR3 is 16 residues long. Germline V lookup: CDR1 SGHAT, CDR2 FQDESV (reference sequence). J gave up 2 bases and V 5 bases, and 9 bases lay outside the gene matches. DNA of the CDR3: TGTGCCAGCAGCCCCACAGTCGGGACAGGGGCCTACGAGCAGTACTTC. This encodes CASSPTVGTGAYEQYF.

The J gene is TRBJ1-2, the V gene TRBV7-9; perhaps TRBD1 as D (6 bases). The germline CDR1 and CDR2 sequences are SEHNR and FQNEAQ (reference sequence). The CDR3 contains 16 residues. Trimming pared 1 base from V and 3 bases from J, leaving 15 bases between. The CDR3 DNA reads TGTGCCAGCAGCTTAGGTGGGCGGGGGCGAGACTATGGCTACACCTTC. Translating gives CASSLGGRGRDYGYTF.

The chain joins TRBV13 to TRBJ2-7; tentatively, D is TRBD2 (5 bases). Germline V gene lookup returns CDR1 PRHDT and CDR2 FYEKMQ (reference sequence). The CDR3 runs to 15 residues. With 4 bases removed from V and 2 bases from J, the gap between germline ends came to 15 bases. The CDR3 nucleotides read TGTGCCAGCAGCTCGCAGGCTTGGGAGACCTACGAGCAGTACTTC. This sequence encodes CASSSQAWETYEQYF. The full variable domain, its missing parts supplied by reference TRBV13 and TRBJ2-7, is AAGVIQSPRHLIKEKRETATLKCYPIPRHDTVYWYQQGPGQDPQFLISFYEKMQSDKGSIPDRFSAQQFSDYHSELNMSSLELGDSALYFCASSSQAWETYEQYFGPGTRLTVT.

Here the CDR3 DNA reads TGTGCCAGCGGTCAGGGGTTCGGTTCACCCCTCCACTTT. Amino acids: CASGQGFGSPLHF. The chain recombines TRBV25-1 with TRBJ1-6; perhaps TRBD1 as D (6 bases). The CDR3 is 13 residues long. From germline, CDR1 is MGHDK and CDR2 SYGVNS. V gave up 8 bases and J gave up 9 bases, with 14 bases separating them.

This clone has more than one count but fewer than ten. Here the CDR3 reads CASSLGTGFNQPQHF. The CDR3 DNA follows: TGTGCCAGCAGCTTAGGGACAGGGTTCAATCAGCCCCAGCATTTT. This chain links TRBV7-2 with TRBJ1-5, with 8 bases that match TRBD1. V dropped 1 base and J dropped 3; count of bases not matched to a gene: 2. CDR3 length: 15 amino acids. Germline V CDR1 and CDR2: SGHTA, FQGNSA.

The V and J genes are TRBV7-2 and TRBJ1-4, with a tentative D call TRBD1 (6 bases). In germline, CDR1 is SGHTA, CDR2 FQGNSA. The CDR3 length is 14 residues. V dropped 1 base and J dropped 6 bases, with 9 bases sitting between them. The CDR3 protein is CASSLDWTDEKLFF. The CDR3 coding sequence is TGTGCCAGCAGCTTAGATTGGACAGATGAAAAACTGTTTTTT.

V and J are TRBV9 and TRBJ2-1; perhaps TRBD2 as D (7 bases). Trimming removed 4 bases from V and 7 bases from J, with 18 bases in between. The CDR3 has 15 amino acids. Germline CDR1 reads SGDLS; CDR2 reads YYNGEE. CDR3 DNA sequence: TGTGCCAGCAGCCTCTGGGGGGGGCCTATGAATGAGCAGTTCTTC. Translated, it gives CASSLWGGPMNEQFF.